Detailed here is one TCR beta chain. Its antigen remains unknown. Between the trimmed V and J ends, which lost 3 bases and 5 bases, there was a span of 17 bases. The CDR3 contains 15 residues. Germline V gene data show CDR1 as SGHTA and CDR2 as FQGNSA. This specimen belongs to a study of shared clonotypes between healthy human individuals. Sequencing used immunoSEQ multiplex PCR; TCRdb keeps in-frame clones, though not all of them. The data contain approximately 2.1 million clones, 90% to 95% of them singletons. The study's findings and limits: Naive subsets tended to show greater estimated richness than memory subsets.

This receptor was identified in a man between 18 and 29 years old in good health. Some clones in this sample may be carry-over from other donors' samples. The sequenced sample was naive CD4+ T cells from PBMCs. Subset described: CD45RA+ positively selected. The V call is TRBV7-2, the J call TRBJ2-7; D perhaps matches TRBD2 (5 bases). In nucleotides, the CDR3 is TGTGCCAGCAGCTTCAGCCGGGGTCCCGGGAACGAGCAGTACTTC. Its translation is CASSFSRGPGNEQYF.